A single sample is the source of the 7 T cell receptor beta chains below, sequenced in a study of glioma-infiltrating T cells. Amplification of TCR alpha and beta CDR3 regions from RNA used iRepertoire nested multiplex PCR. TCRdb re-derived calls from the multiplex PCR reads in MiXCR, one entry per CDR3 protein. This sample has about 89,000 distinct CDR3 sequences, with about 23% found just once. Source material: glioma tissue, nonneoplastic brain tissue, or PBMCs (not recorded which). The receptors originated from a human donor with low-grade glioma or glioblastoma, undergoing nonglioma brain surgery, or in good health (not recorded which).

In regard to this clonotype: At one end the junction does not follow the germline gene, possibly because of a read error. The chain has TRBV20-1 and TRBJ2-7, with 8 bases fitting TRBD1. Germline V gene lookup returns CDR1 DFQATT and CDR2 SNEGSKA (reference sequence). The CDR3 extends over 14 amino acids. The CDR3 region has the DNA TGCAGCGCTAGATGGGGCAGGGGGCCTTACGAGCAGTACTTC. Encoded protein: CSARWGRGPYEQYF.

This clonotype has ten or more counts. The V call is TRBV6-1, the J call TRBJ2-3, with D maybe TRBD2 (6 bases). This CDR3 has 15 residues. Germline V gene data show CDR1 as MNHNS and CDR2 as SASEGT. V gave up 5 bases and J gave up 4 bases, with 16 bases separating them. The DNA for the CDR3 is TGTGCCAGCAGTTACAGTCAGGGAGGAGCAGATACGCAGTATTTT. This translates into CASSYSQGGADTQYF.

Many counts were recorded for this clonotype. The V and J genes are TRBV18 and TRBJ1-1, with D perhaps TRBD1 (5 bases). V was pared by 3 bases and J by 6 bases, with 8 bases between. The length of the CDR3 is 12 residues. Germline V CDR1 and CDR2: KGHSH, LQKENI. The CDR3 region has the DNA TGTGCCAGCTCACCCAGGGTGGCTGAAGCTTTCTTT. Its translation: CASSPRVAEAFF. The full variable domain, its missing parts supplied by reference TRBV18 and TRBJ1-1, is NAGVMQNPRHLVRRRGQEARLRCSPMKGHSHVYWYRQLPEEGLKFMVYLQKENIIDESGMPKERFSAEFPKEGPSILRIQQVVRGDSAAYFCASSPRVAEAFFGQGTRLTVV.

This clonotype was counted a single time. Since a much larger clone is just one base distant, this may be a read error. The chain has TRBV7-2 and TRBJ2-7, with 11 bases fitting TRBD2. The CDR3 totals 15 residues. In germline, CDR1 is SGHTA, CDR2 FQGNSA. Here the CDR3 reads CAGSLVSGRADEQYF. The CDR3 DNA reads as TGTGCCGGCAGCTTAGTTAGCGGGAGGGCCGACGAGCAGTACTTC.

The sample holds many counts of this clonotype. The chain recombines TRBV2 with TRBJ2-3; 10 positions match TRBD1. J gave up 5 bases and V 7 bases, and 6 bases lay outside the gene matches. The V gene's germline CDR1 is SNHLY and CDR2 FYNNEI. The CDR3 sequence is 14 residues long. CDR3 in amino acids: CASTGTGDGDTQYF. Here the CDR3 DNA reads TGTGCCAGCACTGGGACAGGGGATGGAGATACGCAGTATTTT.

This clonotype occurred many times. V usage is TRBV7-6 and J usage is TRBJ1-1, with D perhaps TRBD1 (6 bases). CDR1 and CDR2 (germline): SGHVS, FNYEAQ. Trimming pared 5 bases from V and 6 bases from J, leaving 19 bases between. There are 15 residues in the CDR3. The CDR3 sequence is CASSPVVRGNAEAFF. CDR3 sequence (DNA): TGTGCCAGCAGCCCAGTCGTCAGGGGAAACGCTGAAGCTTTCTTT.

In this sample, this clonotype turned up many times. The genes are TRBV19 and TRBJ2-5; D ambiguous. Germline-derived CDR1 and CDR2 are LNHDA and SQIVND (reference sequence). CDR3 length: 13 residues. V was cut by 3 bases and J by 4 bases, with 9 bases left in between. CDR3 in amino acids: CASSMLVGETQYF. CDR3 nucleotides: TGTGCCAGTAGTATGTTGGTCGGAGAGACCCAGTACTTC.